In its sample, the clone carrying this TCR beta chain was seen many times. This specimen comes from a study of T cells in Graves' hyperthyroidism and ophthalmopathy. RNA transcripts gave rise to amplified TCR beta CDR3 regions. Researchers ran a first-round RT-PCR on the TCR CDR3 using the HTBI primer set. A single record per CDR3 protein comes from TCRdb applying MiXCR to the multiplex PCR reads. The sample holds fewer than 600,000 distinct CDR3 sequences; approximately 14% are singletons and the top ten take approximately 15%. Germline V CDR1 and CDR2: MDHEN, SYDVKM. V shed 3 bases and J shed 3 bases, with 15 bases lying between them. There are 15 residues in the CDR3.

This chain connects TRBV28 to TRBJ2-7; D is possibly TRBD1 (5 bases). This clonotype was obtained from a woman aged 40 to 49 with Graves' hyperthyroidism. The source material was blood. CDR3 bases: TGTGCCAGCAGTTTCAATTGGCAGGGAATCTACGAGCAGTACTTC. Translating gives CASSFNWQGIYEQYF.